This is a list of T cell receptor beta chains from one sample in a study of shared T cell receptors in the human thymus. The protocol was immunoSEQ multiplex PCR, while the TCRdb copy is restricted to in-frame clones and leaves out a portion. The sample consists of some 660,000 clones, approximately 87% of them appearing once. These sequences were also reported in another study, on human thymus T cells.

Input material: thymocytes. These receptors were obtained from a boy under two years old with a congenital heart defect. CDR3s leave out the opening cysteine and the closing phenylalanine or tryptophan. Size is stated for part of the rows, as once, few or many counts, or as a class when the clone is expanded.

clone_size: -; v_call: TRBV19; j_call: TRBJ1-1; cdr3_aa: ASSIDRTGNTEAF
clone_size: -; v_call: TRBV5-1; j_call: TRBJ2-1; cdr3_aa: ASCPGTSAAPSYNEQF
clone_size: -; v_call: TRBV28; j_call: TRBJ1-4; cdr3_aa: ASSLGDRGRPTNEKLF
clone_size: once; v_call: TRBV19; j_call: TRBJ1-1; cdr3_aa: ASSINRKGVEAF
clone_size: once; v_call: TRBV14; j_call: TRBJ2-2; cdr3_aa: ASSQSIGQGRAGELF
clone_size: -; v_call: TRBV30; j_call: TRBJ1-3; cdr3_aa: AWNRLLSGNTIY
clone_size: -; v_call: TRBV21-1; j_call: TRBJ2-7; cdr3_aa: ASSKVPEKIYEQY
clone_size: -; v_call: TRBV29-1; j_call: TRBJ2-1; cdr3_aa: SVLLAGKGGPGV
clone_size: -; v_call: TRBV5-1; j_call: TRBJ1-2; cdr3_aa: ASSLRDRTPYGYT
clone_size: -; v_call: TRBV9; j_call: TRBJ1-6; cdr3_aa: ASSAPVEAKAGDSPLH
clone_size: -; v_call: TRBV27; j_call: TRBJ2-7; cdr3_aa: ASSLSRDSSYEQY
clone_size: -; v_call: TRBV28; j_call: TRBJ1-1; cdr3_aa: ASRVPGQGGENTEAF
clone_size: -; v_call: TRBV12-5; j_call: TRBJ2-1; cdr3_aa: ASGFPEVAEQF
clone_size: -; v_call: TRBV5-6; j_call: TRBJ2-5; cdr3_aa: ASFSGLGETQY
clone_size: -; v_call: TRBV18; j_call: TRBJ2-3; cdr3_aa: ASSPGRGLTDTQY
clone_size: once; v_call: TRBV7-9; j_call: TRBJ2-3; cdr3_aa: ASSLEIQGSSTDTQY
clone_size: -; v_call: TRBV29-1; j_call: TRBJ2-7; cdr3_aa: SVEVGKGVAYEQY
clone_size: -; v_call: TRBV6-1; j_call: TRBJ1-1; cdr3_aa: ASRSPGGPNTEAF
clone_size: -; v_call: TRBV28; j_call: TRBJ2-5; cdr3_aa: ASSLFRKGCQETQY
clone_size: -; v_call: TRBV10-3; j_call: TRBJ2-3; cdr3_aa: AISNPKGRGVRTDTQY
clone_size: -; v_call: TRBV29-1; j_call: TRBJ2-6; cdr3_aa: SVRTGTGANVLT
clone_size: once; v_call: TRBV5-5; j_call: TRBJ2-5; cdr3_aa: ASSSGREVGETQY
clone_size: -; v_call: TRBV14; j_call: -; cdr3_aa: ASSQSGQAASYEQY
clone_size: once; v_call: TRBV4-1; j_call: TRBJ2-7; cdr3_aa: ASSQVIFLAGSSYEQY
clone_size: -; v_call: TRBV5-1; j_call: TRBJ1-2; cdr3_aa: ASSLDQRIDGYT
clone_size: -; v_call: TRBV5-1; j_call: TRBJ2-5; cdr3_aa: ASSLETNQETQY
clone_size: -; v_call: TRBV6-1; j_call: TRBJ1-1; cdr3_aa: ASSRLANTEAF
clone_size: -; v_call: TRBV15; j_call: TRBJ2-1; cdr3_aa: ATSGGERGVYNEQF
clone_size: -; v_call: TRBV5-1; j_call: TRBJ2-1; cdr3_aa: ASSLYEPTSDRSSYNEQF
clone_size: -; v_call: TRBV4-3; j_call: TRBJ2-1; cdr3_aa: ASSQTLLAGGYNEQF
clone_size: -; v_call: TRBV7-2; j_call: TRBJ2-3; cdr3_aa: ASSSGLAGDVGTDTQY
clone_size: -; v_call: TRBV11-2; j_call: TRBJ2-3; cdr3_aa: ASSSAMADTQY
clone_size: few; v_call: TRBV27; j_call: TRBJ2-1; cdr3_aa: ASSSGWHVQF
clone_size: -; v_call: TRBV18; j_call: TRBJ2-7; cdr3_aa: ASSRVPVSYEQY
clone_size: once; v_call: TRBV7-9; j_call: TRBJ2-7; cdr3_aa: ASSPPTTGNYEQY
clone_size: -; v_call: TRBV4-1; j_call: TRBJ1-2; cdr3_aa: ASSQDYDRGNGYT
clone_size: -; v_call: TRBV29-1; j_call: TRBJ1-5; cdr3_aa: STPGPGRSRQPQH
clone_size: -; v_call: TRBV28; j_call: TRBJ2-7; cdr3_aa: ASSFFPYEQY
clone_size: -; v_call: TRBV10-3; j_call: TRBJ2-7; cdr3_aa: AARDSSYEQY
clone_size: once; v_call: TRBV7-6; j_call: TRBJ2-1; cdr3_aa: ASSLDWSSYNEQF
clone_size: -; v_call: TRBV10-1; j_call: TRBJ2-7; cdr3_aa: ASSGGRGTYELY
clone_size: -; v_call: TRBV6-6; j_call: TRBJ2-5; cdr3_aa: ASSKGQRMKETQY
clone_size: -; v_call: TRBV14; j_call: TRBJ2-5; cdr3_aa: ASSQGNHPRRETQY
clone_size: -; v_call: TRBV28; j_call: TRBJ1-5; cdr3_aa: ASSLPGTAYSNQPQH
clone_size: -; v_call: TRBV6-1; j_call: TRBJ2-7; cdr3_aa: ASSEARGATYEQY
clone_size: -; v_call: TRBV6-5; j_call: TRBJ2-2; cdr3_aa: ASSYSEGPRTGELF
clone_size: -; v_call: TRBV7-6; j_call: TRBJ2-1; cdr3_aa: ASSHGHRSYNEQF